This T cell receptor beta chain was identified during a study of blood T cell repertoires in COVID-19. In the study overall: Acute and convalescent COVID-19 samples came from the United States, Italy and Spain. PBMCs, B-cell-depleted T cells, or T cells were the source of the cDNA or gDNA that made up the material.

From germline, CDR1 is SGHTA and CDR2 FQGNSA. This CDR3 is built from 15 residues. The ends were cut back, 3 bases at V and 0 bases at J, with 9 bases in the middle. Original processing methods: It was from reference gene primer amplification that nucleated cell counts were estimated. Clones were sequenced by immunoSEQ multiplex PCR, and TCRdb holds only the in-frame ones, with some missing. From that table come the V and J calls and clone size; the DNA was used to work out D and trimming. The repertoire includes more than 250,000 clones, 70% to 90% of them detected once, and 0.65% to 0.8% sits in the top ten.

The receptor was derived from a human donor in a cohort sampled during active COVID-19. Sequences were obtained from peripheral blood. The chain recombines TRBV7-2 with TRBJ2-1; TRBD2 is a possible D gene (6 bases). The CDR3 bases are TGTGCCAGCAGCTTGAAGACTAGCTCCTACAATGAGCAGTTCTTC. It encodes CASSLKTSSYNEQFF.